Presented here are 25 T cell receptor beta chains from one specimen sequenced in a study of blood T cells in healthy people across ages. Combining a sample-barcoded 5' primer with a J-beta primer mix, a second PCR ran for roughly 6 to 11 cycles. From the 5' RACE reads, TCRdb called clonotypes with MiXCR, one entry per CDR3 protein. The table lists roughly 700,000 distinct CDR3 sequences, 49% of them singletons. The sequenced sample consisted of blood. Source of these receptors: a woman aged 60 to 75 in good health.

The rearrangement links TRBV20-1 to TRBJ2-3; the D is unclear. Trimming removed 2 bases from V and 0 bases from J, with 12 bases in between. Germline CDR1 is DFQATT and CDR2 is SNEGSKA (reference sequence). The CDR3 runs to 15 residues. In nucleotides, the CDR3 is TGCAGTGCTAGATTAGGCCAAAAGAGCACAGATACGCAGTATTTT. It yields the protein CSARLGQKSTDTQYF.

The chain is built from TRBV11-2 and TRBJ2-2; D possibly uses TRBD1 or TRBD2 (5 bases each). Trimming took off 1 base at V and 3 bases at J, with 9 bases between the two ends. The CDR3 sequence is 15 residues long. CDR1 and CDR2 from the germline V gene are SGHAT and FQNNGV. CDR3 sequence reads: CASSLVLGDTGELFF. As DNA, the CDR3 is TGTGCCAGCAGCTTAGTACTAGGGGACACCGGGGAGCTGTTTTTT.

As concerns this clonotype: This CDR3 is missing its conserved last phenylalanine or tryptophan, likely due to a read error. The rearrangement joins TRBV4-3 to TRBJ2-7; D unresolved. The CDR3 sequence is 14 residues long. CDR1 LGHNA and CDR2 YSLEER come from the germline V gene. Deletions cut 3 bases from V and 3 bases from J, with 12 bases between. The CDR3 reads CASSQAMGFYEQYL. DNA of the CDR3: TGCGCCAGCAGCCAGGCCATGGGGTTCTACGAGCAGTACTTA.

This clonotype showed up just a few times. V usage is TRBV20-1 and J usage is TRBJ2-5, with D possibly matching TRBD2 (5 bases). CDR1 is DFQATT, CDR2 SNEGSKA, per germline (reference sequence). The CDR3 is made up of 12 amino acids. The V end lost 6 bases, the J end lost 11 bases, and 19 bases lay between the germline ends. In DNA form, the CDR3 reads TGCAGTGCCTCCCTAACCCGGGAAGAGCAGTACTTC. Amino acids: CSASLTREEQYF.

The CDR3 DNA is TGTGCCAGCAGTGACCGACTAGCTGAGTACAATGAGCAGTTCTTC. Translated: CASSDRLAEYNEQFF. This chain links TRBV27 with TRBJ2-1, with TRBD2 matching 7 bases. This CDR3 spans 15 amino acids. Unmatched junction bases numbered 8, after V lost 5 bases and J lost 4 bases. The germline gives CDR1 MNHEY, CDR2 SMNVEV (reference sequence).

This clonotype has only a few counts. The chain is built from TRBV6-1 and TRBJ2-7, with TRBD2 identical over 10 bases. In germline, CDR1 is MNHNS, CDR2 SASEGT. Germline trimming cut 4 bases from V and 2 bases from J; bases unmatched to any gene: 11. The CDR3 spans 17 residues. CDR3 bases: TGTGCCAGCAGTGTTAACAGTATAGCGGGAGGCCCCTACGAGCAGTACTTC. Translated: CASSVNSIAGGPYEQYF.

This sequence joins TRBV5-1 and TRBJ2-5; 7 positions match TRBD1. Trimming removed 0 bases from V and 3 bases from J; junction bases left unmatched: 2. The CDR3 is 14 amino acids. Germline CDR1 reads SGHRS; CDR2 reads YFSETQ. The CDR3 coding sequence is TGCGCCAGCAGCTTGGGTGGGACAGAAGAGACCCAGTACTTC. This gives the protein CASSLGGTEETQYF.

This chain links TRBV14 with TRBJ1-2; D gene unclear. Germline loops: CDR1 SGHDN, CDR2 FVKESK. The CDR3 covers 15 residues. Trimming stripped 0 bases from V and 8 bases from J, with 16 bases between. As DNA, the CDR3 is TGTGCCAGCAGCCAAGAAGGCCAATCCCGAAGGGGCTACACCTTC. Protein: CASSQEGQSRRGYTF.

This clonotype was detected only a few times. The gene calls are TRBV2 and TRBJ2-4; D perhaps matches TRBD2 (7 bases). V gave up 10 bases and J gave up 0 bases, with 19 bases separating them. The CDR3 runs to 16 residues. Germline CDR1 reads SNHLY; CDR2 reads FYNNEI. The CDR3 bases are TGTGCCATCCTTTTATTGGGGGGGCTAGCCAAAAACATTCAGTACTTC. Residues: CAILLLGGLAKNIQYF.

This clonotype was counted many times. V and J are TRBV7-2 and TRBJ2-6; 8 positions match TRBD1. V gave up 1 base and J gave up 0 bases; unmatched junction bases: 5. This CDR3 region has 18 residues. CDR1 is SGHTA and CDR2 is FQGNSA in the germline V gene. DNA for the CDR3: TGTGCCAGCAGCTTAGTAGGGACAGGCCGCTCTGGGGCCAACGTCCTGACTTTC. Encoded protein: CASSLVGTGRSGANVLTF.

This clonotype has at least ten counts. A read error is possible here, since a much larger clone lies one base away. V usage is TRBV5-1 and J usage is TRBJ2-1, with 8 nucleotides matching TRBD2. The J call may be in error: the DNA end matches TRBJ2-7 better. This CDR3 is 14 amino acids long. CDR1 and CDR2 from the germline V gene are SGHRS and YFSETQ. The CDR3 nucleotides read TGCGCCAGCAGATCCGGGGGGGGATACAATGAGCAGTACTTC. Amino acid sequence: CASRSGGGYNEQYF.

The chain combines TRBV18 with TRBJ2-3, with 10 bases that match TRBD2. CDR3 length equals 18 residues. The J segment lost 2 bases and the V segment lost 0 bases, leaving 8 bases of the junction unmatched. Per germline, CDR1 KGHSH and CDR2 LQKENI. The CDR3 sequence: CASSPPRTSGNYTDTQYF. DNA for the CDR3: TGTGCCAGCTCACCACCCCGGACTAGCGGAAACTACACAGATACGCAGTATTTT.

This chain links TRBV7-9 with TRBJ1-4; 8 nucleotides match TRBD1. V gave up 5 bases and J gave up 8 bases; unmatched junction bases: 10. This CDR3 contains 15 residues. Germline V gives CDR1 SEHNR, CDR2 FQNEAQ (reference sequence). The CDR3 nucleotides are TGTGCCAGCAGCATTCGGACAGGGCAGCAAGAAAAACTGTTTTTT. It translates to CASSIRTGQQEKLFF.

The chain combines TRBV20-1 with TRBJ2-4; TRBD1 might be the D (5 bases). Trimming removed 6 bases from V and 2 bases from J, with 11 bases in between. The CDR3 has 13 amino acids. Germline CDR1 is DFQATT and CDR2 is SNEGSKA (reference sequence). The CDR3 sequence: CSALEDTKNIQYF. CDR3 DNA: TGCAGTGCCCTTGAGGACACCAAAAACATTCAGTACTTC.

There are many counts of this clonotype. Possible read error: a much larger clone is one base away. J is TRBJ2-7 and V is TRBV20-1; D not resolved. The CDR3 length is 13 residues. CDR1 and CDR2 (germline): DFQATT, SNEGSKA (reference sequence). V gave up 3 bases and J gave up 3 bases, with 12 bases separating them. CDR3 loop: CSASSRAFYEQYF. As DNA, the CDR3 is TGCAGTGCTAGTAGCCGGGCCTTCTACGAGCAGTACTTC.

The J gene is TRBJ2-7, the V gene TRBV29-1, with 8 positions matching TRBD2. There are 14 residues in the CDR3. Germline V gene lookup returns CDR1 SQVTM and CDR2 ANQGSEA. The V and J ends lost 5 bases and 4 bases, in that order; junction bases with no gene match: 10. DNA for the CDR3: TGCAGCGTTACGGCAGCGGGAGTGGGTTACGAGCAGTACTTC. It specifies CSVTAAGVGYEQYF.

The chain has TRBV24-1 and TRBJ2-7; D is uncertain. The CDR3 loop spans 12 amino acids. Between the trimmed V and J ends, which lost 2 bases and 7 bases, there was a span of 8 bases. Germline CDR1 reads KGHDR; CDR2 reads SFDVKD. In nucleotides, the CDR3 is TGTGCCACCAGTGATTCGATGATGGAGCAGTACTTC. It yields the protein CATSDSMMEQYF.

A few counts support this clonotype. The CDR3 spells CASSSSGGDYNEQFF. The CDR3 coding sequence is TGCGCCAGCAGCTCCTCCGGGGGGGACTACAATGAGCAGTTCTTC. The chain employs TRBV5-1 and TRBJ2-1, with 8 bases aligning to TRBD2. V was clipped by 3 bases and J by 3 bases; unmatched bases: 5. CDR3 length: 15 amino acids. Per germline, CDR1 SGHRS and CDR2 YFSETQ.

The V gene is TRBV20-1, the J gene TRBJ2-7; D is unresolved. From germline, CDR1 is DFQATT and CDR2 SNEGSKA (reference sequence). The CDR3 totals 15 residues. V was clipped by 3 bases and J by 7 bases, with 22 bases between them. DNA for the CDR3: TGCAGTGCTAGGGGAAAAGGAAGGTCCTACAATGAGCAGTACTTC. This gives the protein CSARGKGRSYNEQYF.

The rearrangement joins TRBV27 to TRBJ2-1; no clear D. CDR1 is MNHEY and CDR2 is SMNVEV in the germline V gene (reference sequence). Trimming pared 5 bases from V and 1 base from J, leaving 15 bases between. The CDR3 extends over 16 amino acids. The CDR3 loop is CASSPRSPPSYNEQFF. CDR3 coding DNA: TGTGCCAGCAGTCCCCGTTCCCCACCTTCCTACAATGAGCAGTTCTTC.

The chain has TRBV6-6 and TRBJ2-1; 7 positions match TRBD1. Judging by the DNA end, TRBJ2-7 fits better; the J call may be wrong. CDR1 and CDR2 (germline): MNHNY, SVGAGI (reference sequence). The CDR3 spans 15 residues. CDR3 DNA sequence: TGTGCCAGCAATAACGGGCAGGGGGTGAGGAATGAGCAGTACTTC. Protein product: CASNNGQGVRNEQYF.

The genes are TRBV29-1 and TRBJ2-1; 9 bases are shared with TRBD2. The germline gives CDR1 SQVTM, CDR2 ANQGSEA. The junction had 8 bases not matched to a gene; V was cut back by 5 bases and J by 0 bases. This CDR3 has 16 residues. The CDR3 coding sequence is TGCAGCGTTAATGGGCGGGAGGGGGGCTCCTACAATGAGCAGTTCTTC. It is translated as CSVNGREGGSYNEQFF.

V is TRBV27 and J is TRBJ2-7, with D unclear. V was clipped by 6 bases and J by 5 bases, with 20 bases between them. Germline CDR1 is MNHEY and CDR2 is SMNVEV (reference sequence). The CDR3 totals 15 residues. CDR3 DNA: TGTGCCAGCAGCTCCCAACAACGGCTTCCTAACGAGCAGTACTTC. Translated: CASSSQQRLPNEQYF.

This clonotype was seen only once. The CDR3 spells CSANRQGENQETQYF. The CDR3 region has the DNA TGCAGTGCTAACCGACAGGGGGAGAATCAAGAGACCCAGTACTTC. This chain joins TRBV20-1 and TRBJ2-5, with 9 bases fitting TRBD1. The CDR3 is 15 residues long. Germline CDR1 and CDR2: DFQATT and SNEGSKA (reference sequence). Trimming cost V 4 bases and J 2 bases; bases outside gene matches: 8.

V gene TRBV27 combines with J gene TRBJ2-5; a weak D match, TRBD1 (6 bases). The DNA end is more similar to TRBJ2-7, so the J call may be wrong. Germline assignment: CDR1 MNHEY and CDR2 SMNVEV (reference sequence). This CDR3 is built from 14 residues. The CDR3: CASSLGNRVYEQYF. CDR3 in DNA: TGTGCCAGCAGTTTAGGGAACAGGGTCTACGAGCAGTACTTC.